One sample yielded the 24 T cell receptor beta chains listed below, sequenced in a study of T cells expressing NK-cell markers. TCRdb re-called the 5' RACE reads; every CDR3 protein appears as one record, without DNA. This table holds roughly 160,000 distinct CDR3 sequences. The sequenced material came from blood T cells: a sorted CD56 or NKG2C T cell subset, CD4+ or CD8+ T cells, or bulk PBMC T cells (not recorded which). Receptor source: a woman aged 18 to 75 in good health.

The genes are TRBV7-8 and TRBJ1-6; checking the TCRdb D call of TRBD1 is not possible without DNA. Germline CDR1 SGHVS, CDR2 FQNEAQ. The CDR3 spans 17 residues. The CDR3 sequence: CASSLTRQGSYNSPLHF.

J is TRBJ2-1 and V is TRBV29-1; TCRdb selects TRBD2, and the lack of DNA leaves this call unchecked. Germline V gene data show CDR1 as SQVTM and CDR2 as ANQGSEA. This CDR3 comprises 16 residues. CDR3 in amino acids: CSVLIPGLAAYNEQFF.

The chain carries TRBV5-1 and TRBJ2-3; with no DNA, the TCRdb D assignment of TRBD1 cannot be verified. CDR1 SGHRS and CDR2 YFSETQ come from the germline V gene. This CDR3 is 15 amino acids long. CDR3 amino acids: CASSGSGVVTDTQYF. Supplemented by reference TRBV5-1 and TRBJ2-3, the full variable domain reads KAGVTQTPRYLIKTRGQQVTLSCSPISGHRSVSWYQQTPGQGLQFLFEYFSETQRNKGNFPGRFSGRQFSNSRSEMNVSTLELGDSALYLCASSGSGVVTDTQYFGPGTRLTVL.

J is TRBJ2-7 and V is TRBV7-2; TCRdb selects TRBD1, and the lack of DNA leaves this call unchecked. This CDR3 contains 14 residues. Germline CDR1 reads SGHTA; CDR2 reads FQGNSA. CDR3 amino acids: CASSLRGVSGEQYF.

The chain is built from TRBV4-1 and TRBJ2-7; absent DNA, TCRdb's TRBD1 call cannot be checked. CDR1 MGHRA and CDR2 YSYEKL come from the germline V gene. The length of the CDR3 is 14 residues. This CDR3 reads CASRSERGHYEQYF.

The rearrangement joins TRBV6-2 or TRBV6-3 to TRBJ1-5; the TCRdb D gene call, TRBD1, has no DNA to confirm it. The CDR3 has 14 residues. Germline values: CDR1 MNHEY, CDR2 SVGEGT. The CDR3 spells CASSYYRGHQPQHF.

The chain couples TRBV7-9 to TRBJ1-5; TCRdb selects TRBD1, and the lack of DNA leaves this call unchecked. This CDR3 is 18 amino acids long. CDR1 and CDR2 from the germline V gene are SEHNR and FQNEAQ (reference sequence). The CDR3 here is CASSSIGGGQGGGQPQHF.

The genes are TRBV2 and TRBJ2-1. Germline CDR1 reads SNHLY; CDR2 reads FYNNEI. This CDR3 is 13 amino acids long. The chain's CDR3 is CASIPEQINEQFF.

The rearrangement joins TRBV12-3 or TRBV12-4 to TRBJ2-5; there is no DNA to check the TCRdb D call of TRBD2. The CDR3 has 14 amino acids. CDR3 amino acids: CASSPLAGAHPQYF.

The V gene is TRBV18, the J gene TRBJ2-2; TCRdb's assignment of TRBD2 cannot be checked, as there is no DNA. This CDR3 spans 16 amino acids. Germline values: CDR1 KGHSH, CDR2 LQKENI. This chain's CDR3 is CASSERLAGLTGELFF. Full variable domain (rest looked up from reference TRBV18 and TRBJ2-2): NAGVMQNPRHLVRRRGQEARLRCSPMKGHSHVYWYRQLPEEGLKFMVYLQKENIIDESGMPKERFSAEFPKEGPSILRIQQVVRGDSAAYFCASSERLAGLTGELFFGEGSRLTVL.

V is TRBV10-3 and J is TRBJ2-1; TCRdb proposes TRBD2, but this gene call is untestable without DNA. The CDR3 extends over 14 amino acids. Germline V gene sequence: CDR1 ENHRY, CDR2 SYGVKD. CDR3 sequence: CAYGTSGDTNEQFF.

The chain has TRBV20-1 and TRBJ2-1; TCRdb selects TRBD1, and the lack of DNA leaves this call unchecked. Germline V CDR1 and CDR2: DFQATT, SNEGSKA (reference sequence). The CDR3 consists of 14 residues. CDR3 region: CSARDGRGRDEQFF.

The J gene is TRBJ1-1, the V gene TRBV11-2; the TCRdb call, TRBD1, lacks DNA for checking. CDR3 size: 14 residues. Germline CDR1 is SGHAT and CDR2 is FQNNGV. Here the CDR3 reads CASSLSRGGTEAFF.

The chain carries TRBV7-2 and TRBJ2-1. The CDR3 totals 12 residues. Germline V CDR1 and CDR2: SGHTA, FQGNSA. The CDR3 reads CASTNSLNEQFF.

The chain has TRBV5-1 and TRBJ1-4. The length of the CDR3 is 14 residues. Germline V gene lookup returns CDR1 SGHRS and CDR2 YFSETQ. CDR3 amino acids: CASSSGLRDEKLFF.

The chain uses TRBV9 and TRBJ2-5; TCRdb calls TRBD2, which cannot be checked without DNA. Germline values: CDR1 SGDLS, CDR2 YYNGEE. The CDR3 sequence is 14 residues long. The CDR3 sequence is CASSSPSGGETQYF.

The J gene is TRBJ1-1, the V gene TRBV5-1; the D gene TCRdb calls, TRBD1, cannot be checked with no DNA. This CDR3 region has 17 residues. Germline V gene lookup returns CDR1 SGHRS and CDR2 YFSETQ. CDR3 sequence reads: CASSTGTGGPMNTEAFF. The full variable domain, in which reference TRBV5-1 and TRBJ1-1 provide the parts outside the CDR3, is KAGVTQTPRYLIKTRGQQVTLSCSPISGHRSVSWYQQTPGQGLQFLFEYFSETQRNKGNFPGRFSGRQFSNSRSEMNVSTLELGDSALYLCASSTGTGGPMNTEAFFGQGTRLTVV.

This chain links TRBV9 with TRBJ2-1; TCRdb selects TRBD1, and the lack of DNA leaves this call unchecked. The CDR3 is 16 amino acids. CDR1 is SGDLS and CDR2 is YYNGEE in the germline V gene. CDR3 in amino acids: CASSVEWGGSLDEQFF.

The rearrangement joins TRBV5-1 to TRBJ2-5. CDR1 and CDR2 (germline): SGHRS, YFSETQ. The CDR3 spans 15 residues. This CDR3 reads CASKGLVVDQETQYF.

The V call is TRBV11-2, the J call TRBJ2-1; TCRdb picks TRBD1, but there is no DNA to check that call. Germline CDR1 is SGHAT and CDR2 is FQNNGV. The CDR3 covers 16 residues. The CDR3 reads CASSLVAGPSYNEQFF.

The chain recombines TRBV25-1 with TRBJ2-5. The CDR3 is 15 amino acids. The germline CDR1 and CDR2 sequences are MGHDK and SYGVNS. CDR3 region: CASSEGKKRQETQYF. Looking up the rest from reference TRBV25-1 and TRBJ2-5 gives the full variable domain: EADIYQTPRYLVIGTGKKITLECSQTMGHDKMYWYQQDPGMELHLIHYSYGVNSTEKGDLSSESTVSRIRTEHFPLTLESARPSHTSQYLCASSEGKKRQETQYFGPGTRLLVL.

This rearrangement joins TRBV7-8 to TRBJ2-1. Germline CDR1 reads SGHVS; CDR2 reads FQNEAQ. The CDR3 totals 14 residues. CDR3 region: CASSLQAGWDEQFF.

The rearrangement links TRBV5-5 to TRBJ1-5; TCRdb's D call of TRBD1 is untestable without DNA. CDR1 and CDR2 (germline): SGHKS, YYEKEE (reference sequence). The CDR3 contains 15 residues. The CDR3 sequence: CASSWEGTVNQPQHF.

This chain uses TRBV5-6 with TRBJ2-2; TCRdb returns TRBD2, unconfirmable since there is no DNA. Germline CDR1 is SGHDT and CDR2 is YYEEEE. The CDR3 has 15 amino acids. The CDR3 loop is CASSSGGKYTGELFF. Filled out from reference TRBV5-6 and TRBJ2-2, the complete variable domain reads DAGVTQSPTHLIKTRGQQVTLRCSPKSGHDTVSWYQQALGQGPQFIFQYYEEEERQRGNFPDRFSGHQFPNYSSELNVNALLLGDSALYLCASSSGGKYTGELFFGEGSRLTVL.